This is a list of T cell receptor beta chains from one sample in a study of blood T cells in healthy people across ages. TCRdb called the 5' RACE reads again in MiXCR, with one record for every CDR3 protein. The sample consists of 700,000 or so distinct CDR3 sequences, 40% to 50% of them appearing once. The sample was blood. These receptors were obtained from a man older than 75 in good health. The conserved cysteine and the conserved F or W are not part of the CDR3 here. Fields, in order: V gene, CDR3 protein.

>TRBV30
AWRSKGTQH
>TRBV20-1
SAKLAGGLNEQF
>TRBV6-5
AGSTGGTLRETQY
>TRBV6-1
ASRRLKGQETQY
>TRBV20-1
SARERRSYEQY
>TRBV21-1
ASTSEDGQGDGYT
>TRBV6-2/TRBV6-3
ASSYVIGTPRDEQF
>TRBV19
ASRFLDGGYTDTQY
>TRBV15
ATSREDRPRGQETQY
>TRBV6-6
ASSWTSEPF
>TRBV20-1
SARDPAGTGPLPLH
>TRBV6-1
ASGRDTTSYEQY
>TRBV5-6
ASSFPGGERF
>TRBV30
AWTSGVTGTQY
>TRBV20-1
SASPTGGTNQPQH
>TRBV7-9
ATFTGTPNRVYGYT
>TRBV7-2
ASSLYWSGSSYNEQF